This TCR beta chain came from a study of T cell responses to AZD1222 COVID-19 vaccine. V lost 8 bases, J lost 3 bases, and 7 bases stayed unmatched. The CDR3 is 13 amino acids. Germline V gene lookup returns CDR1 SGHTA and CDR2 FQGNSA. Measured with immunoSEQ multiplex PCR; TCRdb has only the in-frame clones, and not every one. The sample has some 150,000 clones, approximately 90% seen once. Study observations and caveats: None of the repertoires were sampled until the peak T cell response had passed. In a largely white British group with more females than males, clonal diversity was possibly underestimated. Increased Spike-specific TCR breadth and depth were observed after two AZD1222 doses. Seropositive AZD1222 recipients at baseline numbered only 5 to 7.

Only a few counts were recorded for this clone. Its antigen is still unknown. The TCR sequence derives from an adult who had recovered from COVID-19. The specimen comprised peripheral blood, sampled after recovery from COVID-19. The chain couples TRBV7-2 to TRBJ2-7; 7 bases match TRBD2. The CDR3 reads CASQVTGGYEQYF. The CDR3 DNA reads TGTGCCAGCCAGGTTACGGGAGGCTACGAGCAGTACTTC.